The 4 T cell receptor beta chains below were found in one sample sequenced in a study of blood T cells in healthy people across ages. A second PCR of 7 to 11 cycles used a sample-barcoded 5' primer and a J-beta primer mix. Each CDR3 protein is one row after TCRdb ran MiXCR on the 5' RACE reads. The sample carries around 2 million distinct CDR3 sequences, 35% to 50% recorded once. Sequencing was carried out using blood. All receptors come from a human donor in good health.

The table lists this clonotype with a few counts. The rearrangement uses TRBV29-1 and TRBJ2-7; D could derive from TRBD1 or TRBD2 (5 bases each). This CDR3 spans 13 amino acids. Germline CDR1 is SQVTM and CDR2 is ANQGSEA. V shed 6 bases and J shed 3 bases, with 15 bases lying between them. The CDR3 region has the DNA TGCAGCGTGGGACGGGGCAGCTACTACGAGCAGTACTTC. Translation gives CSVGRGSYYEQYF.

This clonotype was seen only a few times. V usage is TRBV7-2 and J usage is TRBJ2-1, with 9 bases identical to TRBD2. From germline, CDR1 is SGHTA and CDR2 FQGNSA. There are 16 residues in the CDR3. The V segment lost 3 bases and the J segment 3 bases; nucleotides outside the gene matches: 6. In DNA form, the CDR3 reads TGTGCCAGCAGCTTCCAGGGTAGCGGGGGCTACAATGAGCAGTTCTTC. This sequence encodes CASSFQGSGGYNEQFF. The variable domain in full, completed from reference TRBV7-2 and TRBJ2-1, reads GAGVSQSPSNKVTEKGKDVELRCDPISGHTALYWYRQSLGQGLEFLIYFQGNSAPDKSGLPSDRFSAERTGGSVSTLTIQRTQQEDSAVYLCASSFQGSGGYNEQFFGPGTRLTVL.

The V and J genes are TRBV20-1 and TRBJ2-1; the match to TRBD2 covers 12 bases. The CDR3 consists of 16 residues. Looked up from germline, CDR1 is DFQATT and CDR2 is SNEGSKA (reference sequence). The V segment lost 3 bases and the J segment 4 bases; nucleotides outside the gene matches: 7. The CDR3 sequence is CSASSSLAGGYNEQFF. Here the CDR3 DNA reads TGCAGTGCTAGCTCCTCACTAGCGGGGGGATACAATGAGCAGTTCTTC.

As to this clonotype: Compared with germline, one end of the junction differs, possibly owing to a read error. The genes are TRBV28 and TRBJ2-1; D remains unclear. The CDR3 is made up of 15 amino acids. CDR1 and CDR2 (germline): MDHEN, SYDVKM. The CDR3 loop reads CAGSFYGEGFNEQFF. Here the CDR3 DNA reads TGTGCCGGCAGTTTTTATGGGGAAGGGTTCAATGAGCAGTTCTTC.